These T cell receptor beta chains were read from a single sample in a study of CD8 T cells in ankylosing spondylitis. TCRdb independently ran MiXCR on the 5' RACE reads; one entry per CDR3 protein. The table shows around 230,000 distinct CDR3 sequences, with approximately 8% occurring only once. The sequenced material came from blood, either unsorted or a sorted T cell fraction (not recorded which). These receptor sequences come from a female donor with ankylosing spondylitis or in good health (not recorded which). CDR3s include the opening cysteine and the closing phenylalanine or tryptophan. The D gene is left open where the match is weak. For some rows the clone size is stated as once, few or many, or as a class when expanded; others skip it.

J gene: TRBJ2-3; clone size: few; V gene: TRBV7-2; D gene: TRBD2; CDR3 protein: CASSLSPSGSGDTQYF; CDR3 DNA: TGTGCCAGCAGCCTATCACCCAGCGGGAGTGGGGATACGCAGTATTTT
J gene: TRBJ2-4; clone size: many; V gene: TRBV5-1; D gene: .; CDR3 protein: CASSLGVLAKNIQYF; CDR3 DNA: TGCGCCAGCAGCTTGGGAGTGCTGGCCAAAAACATTCAGTACTTC
J gene: TRBJ1-4; clone size: many; V gene: TRBV20-1; D gene: TRBD1; CDR3 protein: CSARRGQGVPEKLFF; CDR3 DNA: TGCAGTGCTAGACGTGGACAGGGCGTACCTGAAAAACTGTTTTTT
J gene: TRBJ1-1; clone size: .; V gene: TRBV19; D gene: .; CDR3 protein: CASRGRGESEDFF; CDR3 DNA: TGTGCCAGTAGGGGTCGCGGTGAGTCTGAAGATTTCTTT
J gene: TRBJ2-4; clone size: many; V gene: TRBV6-2/TRBV6-3; D gene: .; CDR3 protein: CASSDRGPNLDIQYF; CDR3 DNA: TGTGCCAGCAGCGATCGGGGCCCAAACTTGGACATTCAGTACTTC
J gene: TRBJ2-2; clone size: many; V gene: TRBV12-3/TRBV12-4; D gene: .; CDR3 protein: CASSFGTGNTGELFF; CDR3 DNA: TGTGCCAGCAGTTTCGGGACCGGGAACACCGGGGAGCTGTTTTTT
J gene: TRBJ2-1; clone size: many; V gene: TRBV20-1; D gene: .; CDR3 protein: CSAAGTTPGGEQFF; CDR3 DNA: TGCAGTGCGGCGGGGACCACTCCAGGGGGTGAGCAGTTCTTC
J gene: TRBJ2-7; clone size: many; V gene: TRBV5-1; D gene: .; CDR3 protein: CASSPRVQDHYEQYF; CDR3 DNA: TGCGCCAGCAGCCCACGCGTACAAGATCACTACGAGCAGTACTTC
J gene: TRBJ1-4; clone size: many; V gene: TRBV5-1; D gene: .; CDR3 protein: CASSPQGRGEKLFF; CDR3 DNA: TGCGCCAGCAGCCCTCAGGGCCGGGGTGAAAAACTGTTTTTT
J gene: TRBJ2-1; clone size: .; V gene: TRBV7-9; D gene: TRBD1; CDR3 protein: CASSLTGQGANEQFF; CDR3 DNA: TGTGCCAGCAGCTTAACAGGACAGGGGGCCAATGAGCAGTTCTTC
J gene: TRBJ1-1; clone size: many; V gene: TRBV6-2/TRBV6-3; D gene: .; CDR3 protein: CASSYSVAGDNTEAFF; CDR3 DNA: TGTGCCAGCAGTTACTCGGTGGCAGGGGATAACACTGAAGCTTTCTTT
J gene: TRBJ2-1; clone size: many; V gene: TRBV19; D gene: TRBD2; CDR3 protein: CASSIPGLAGAYNEQFF; CDR3 DNA: TGTGCCAGTAGTATCCCGGGACTAGCGGGAGCCTACAATGAGCAGTTCTTC
J gene: TRBJ1-1; clone size: many; V gene: TRBV6-5; D gene: .; CDR3 protein: CASSYSETTEAFF; CDR3 DNA: TGTGCCAGCAGTTACTCGGAGACCACTGAAGCTTTCTTT
J gene: TRBJ1-2; clone size: many; V gene: TRBV4-3; D gene: .; CDR3 protein: CASSQREGQSGYTF; CDR3 DNA: TGCGCCAGCAGCCAGAGGGAGGGGCAGAGTGGCTACACCTTC
J gene: TRBJ2-1; clone size: many; V gene: TRBV7-3; D gene: TRBD2; CDR3 protein: CASSSREGKAEQFF; CDR3 DNA: TGTGCCAGCAGCTCGAGGGAGGGAAAAGCGGAGCAGTTCTTC
J gene: TRBJ1-2; clone size: few; V gene: TRBV5-1; D gene: .; CDR3 protein: CASSLSGSHGYTF; CDR3 DNA: TGCGCCAGCAGCTTGTCGGGGTCTCATGGCTACACCTTC
J gene: TRBJ2-3; clone size: many; V gene: TRBV7-2; D gene: .; CDR3 protein: CASSFGRRSTDTQYF; CDR3 DNA: TGTGCCAGCAGCTTTGGGCGTCGGAGCACAGATACGCAGTATTTT
J gene: TRBJ1-1; clone size: many; V gene: TRBV20-1; D gene: .; CDR3 protein: CSARPPAGAGTEAFF; CDR3 DNA: TGCAGTGCTAGACCCCCGGCCGGGGCAGGGACTGAAGCTTTCTTT
J gene: TRBJ2-7; clone size: many; V gene: TRBV20-1; D gene: .; CDR3 protein: CSASRAYEQYF; CDR3 DNA: TGCAGTGCTAGTCGGGCATACGAGCAGTACTTC
J gene: TRBJ2-1; clone size: many; V gene: TRBV20-1; D gene: TRBD2; CDR3 protein: CSETGLAGGPSNHGEQFF; CDR3 DNA: TGCAGTGAAACGGGACTAGCGGGAGGGCCATCAAATCATGGTGAGCAGTTCTTC
J gene: TRBJ2-1; clone size: many; V gene: TRBV5-1; D gene: .; CDR3 protein: CASSLESAQFF; CDR3 DNA: TGCGCCAGCAGCTTGGAATCAGCGCAGTTCTTC
J gene: TRBJ2-1; clone size: many; V gene: TRBV5-1; D gene: .; CDR3 protein: CASSLLESVNEQFF; CDR3 DNA: TGCGCCAGCAGCTTGTTGGAAAGTGTAAATGAGCAGTTCTTC
J gene: TRBJ2-5; clone size: many; V gene: TRBV20-1; D gene: .; CDR3 protein: CSASEVQETQYF; CDR3 DNA: TGCAGTGCTAGCGAGGTACAAGAGACCCAGTACTTC
J gene: TRBJ2-5; clone size: many; V gene: TRBV30; D gene: TRBD2; CDR3 protein: CAWSVGREWGTQYF; CDR3 DNA: TGTGCCTGGAGTGTGGGGAGGGAATGGGGGACCCAGTACTTC
J gene: TRBJ2-2; clone size: many; V gene: TRBV7-6; D gene: TRBD1; CDR3 protein: CASSPGQGGGELFF; CDR3 DNA: TGTGCCAGCAGCCCCGGACAGGGAGGAGGGGAGCTGTTTTTT
J gene: TRBJ1-2; clone size: many; V gene: TRBV28; D gene: TRBD1; CDR3 protein: CAINPTGERGYTF; CDR3 DNA: TGTGCCATCAATCCCACAGGGGAGAGAGGCTACACCTTC
J gene: TRBJ1-1; clone size: many; V gene: TRBV5-1; D gene: .; CDR3 protein: CASSLGPGRQMNTEAFF; CDR3 DNA: TGCGCCAGCAGCTTGGGTCCTGGCAGGCAAATGAACACTGAAGCTTTCTTT
J gene: TRBJ2-5; clone size: .; V gene: TRBV7-2; D gene: TRBD1; CDR3 protein: CASSWGQGKTQYF; CDR3 DNA: TGTGCCAGCAGCTGGGGACAGGGAAAGACCCAGTACTTC
J gene: TRBJ1-1; clone size: many; V gene: TRBV5-1; D gene: .; CDR3 protein: CASSLEGQQSEAFF; CDR3 DNA: TGCGCCAGCAGCTTGGAGGGGCAGCAATCGGAAGCTTTCTTT
J gene: TRBJ2-1; clone size: .; V gene: TRBV14; D gene: TRBD2; CDR3 protein: CASTPGLASSYNEQFF; CDR3 DNA: TGTGCCAGCACCCCGGGACTAGCAAGTTCCTACAATGAGCAGTTCTTC
J gene: TRBJ2-1; clone size: many; V gene: TRBV30; D gene: TRBD2; CDR3 protein: CAWRISGRGGEQFF; CDR3 DNA: TGTGCCTGGAGAATTAGCGGGAGGGGGGGTGAGCAGTTCTTC
J gene: TRBJ1-1; clone size: many; V gene: TRBV4-3; D gene: TRBD1; CDR3 protein: CASSQERDRRMNTEAFF; CDR3 DNA: TGCGCCAGCAGCCAAGAGAGGGACAGGCGTATGAACACTGAAGCTTTCTTT
J gene: TRBJ1-2; clone size: many; V gene: TRBV27; D gene: .; CDR3 protein: CASSRSDGLYGYTF; CDR3 DNA: TGTGCCAGCAGTCGCTCGGACGGGCTATATGGCTACACCTTC
J gene: TRBJ2-1; clone size: many; V gene: TRBV5-1; D gene: .; CDR3 protein: CASSDTLASSYNEQFF; CDR3 DNA: TGCGCCAGCAGCGACACCCTAGCGAGCTCCTACAATGAGCAGTTCTTC
J gene: TRBJ1-3; clone size: many; V gene: TRBV12-3/TRBV12-4; D gene: .; CDR3 protein: CASSRRFGDTIYF; CDR3 DNA: TGTGCCAGCAGTCGCCGTTTCGGGGACACCATATATTTT
J gene: TRBJ2-2; clone size: many; V gene: TRBV20-1; D gene: .; CDR3 protein: CSARSLNTGELFF; CDR3 DNA: TGCAGTGCTAGAAGTCTCAACACCGGGGAGCTGTTTTTT
J gene: TRBJ1-4; clone size: few; V gene: TRBV7-9; D gene: .; CDR3 protein: CASSLSWDPATNEKLFF; CDR3 DNA: TGTGCCAGCAGCCTATCGTGGGACCCTGCAACTAATGAAAAACTGTTTTTT
J gene: TRBJ2-4; clone size: many; V gene: TRBV6-6; D gene: .; CDR3 protein: CASSLDSRNIQYF; CDR3 DNA: TGTGCCAGCAGTCTGGACAGTAGGAACATTCAGTACTTC
J gene: TRBJ2-1; clone size: many; V gene: TRBV10-3; D gene: .; CDR3 protein: CAISDTGTSSYNEQFF; CDR3 DNA: TGTGCCATCAGTGACACCGGGACGAGCTCCTACAATGAGCAGTTCTTC
J gene: TRBJ2-1; clone size: many; V gene: TRBV11-2; D gene: .; CDR3 protein: CASSSRPRSYNEQFF; CDR3 DNA: TGTGCCAGCAGCTCCAGGCCCCGATCCTACAATGAGCAGTTCTTC
J gene: TRBJ2-7; clone size: many; V gene: TRBV28; D gene: .; CDR3 protein: CASSLMYEQYF; CDR3 DNA: TGTGCCAGCAGTTTAATGTACGAGCAGTACTTC
J gene: TRBJ2-1; clone size: many; V gene: TRBV20-1; D gene: .; CDR3 protein: CSALPLGGHYNEQFF; CDR3 DNA: TGCAGTGCCCTCCCATTGGGCGGTCACTACAATGAGCAGTTCTTC
J gene: TRBJ2-7; clone size: many; V gene: TRBV7-2; D gene: TRBD2; CDR3 protein: CASSLEASGSDEQYF; CDR3 DNA: TGTGCCAGCAGCTTAGAGGCTAGCGGGAGTGACGAGCAGTACTTC
J gene: TRBJ1-1; clone size: many; V gene: TRBV7-9; D gene: .; CDR3 protein: CASSLAGRDEAFF; CDR3 DNA: TGTGCCAGCAGCTTAGCGGGAAGGGACGAAGCTTTCTTT
J gene: TRBJ2-2; clone size: many; V gene: TRBV25-1; D gene: TRBD2; CDR3 protein: CASSDSGSIGELFF; CDR3 DNA: TGTGCCAGCAGTGATAGCGGGAGCATCGGGGAGCTGTTTTTT
J gene: TRBJ2-7; clone size: many; V gene: TRBV12-3/TRBV12-4; D gene: .; CDR3 protein: CASSFGRMGQNFYEQYF; CDR3 DNA: TGTGCCAGCAGTTTCGGGAGGATGGGACAGAATTTCTACGAGCAGTACTTC
J gene: TRBJ1-3; clone size: many; V gene: TRBV12-3/TRBV12-4; D gene: .; CDR3 protein: CASSLAGTVGNTIYF; CDR3 DNA: TGTGCCAGCAGTTTAGCCGGGACTGTCGGAAACACCATATATTTT
J gene: TRBJ2-3; clone size: many; V gene: TRBV4-2; D gene: .; CDR3 protein: CASSQDERDTQYF; CDR3 DNA: TGTGCCAGCAGCCAAGACGAACGGGATACGCAGTATTTT
J gene: TRBJ2-3; clone size: many; V gene: TRBV6-1; D gene: .; CDR3 protein: CASSGPSGSDTQYF; CDR3 DNA: TGTGCCAGCAGTGGCCCCTCGGGGTCGGATACGCAGTATTTT
J gene: TRBJ2-2; clone size: many; V gene: TRBV20-1; D gene: TRBD2; CDR3 protein: CSARPPRLAGDFGELFF; CDR3 DNA: TGCAGTGCTAGGCCCCCTAGACTAGCGGGAGATTTCGGGGAGCTGTTTTTT
J gene: TRBJ2-5; clone size: .; V gene: TRBV4-3; D gene: TRBD1; CDR3 protein: CASSQDWTGKETQYF; CDR3 DNA: TGCGCCAGCAGCCAAGATTGGACAGGGAAAGAGACCCAGTACTTC
J gene: TRBJ2-3; clone size: many; V gene: TRBV15; D gene: .; CDR3 protein: CATSRLRGFETDTQYF; CDR3 DNA: TGTGCCACCAGCAGGCTCCGGGGGTTTGAGACAGATACGCAGTATTTT
J gene: TRBJ2-7; clone size: many; V gene: TRBV12-3/TRBV12-4; D gene: .; CDR3 protein: CASSFGRGHRDEQYF; CDR3 DNA: TGTGCCAGCAGTTTTGGGAGGGGACACAGGGACGAGCAGTACTTC
J gene: TRBJ2-1; clone size: few; V gene: TRBV19; D gene: .; CDR3 protein: CASSLGGEDEQFF; CDR3 DNA: TGTGCCAGTTCTCTGGGAGGCGAGGATGAGCAGTTCTTC
J gene: TRBJ2-7; clone size: many; V gene: TRBV27; D gene: .; CDR3 protein: CASSFWRVGGVQGEQYF; CDR3 DNA: TGTGCCAGCAGTTTTTGGAGGGTTGGGGGAGTGCAGGGCGAGCAGTACTTC
J gene: TRBJ2-7; clone size: many; V gene: TRBV28; D gene: TRBD2; CDR3 protein: CASSQRLAGDEQYF; CDR3 DNA: TGTGCCAGCAGCCAAAGACTAGCGGGAGACGAGCAGTACTTC
J gene: TRBJ2-1; clone size: many; V gene: TRBV9; D gene: .; CDR3 protein: CASSVGGPPYPGEQFF; CDR3 DNA: TGTGCCAGCAGCGTAGGAGGTCCACCCTACCCAGGTGAGCAGTTCTTC
J gene: TRBJ1-1; clone size: many; V gene: TRBV12-3/TRBV12-4; D gene: TRBD1; CDR3 protein: CASKPDRGFFTEAFF; CDR3 DNA: TGTGCCAGCAAGCCTGACAGGGGTTTCTTCACTGAAGCTTTCTTT
J gene: TRBJ2-7; clone size: .; V gene: TRBV6-5; D gene: TRBD1; CDR3 protein: CASSYSGGKDEQYF; CDR3 DNA: TGTGCCAGCAGTTACTCAGGGGGCAAGGACGAGCAGTACTTC